A single sample is the source of the 21 T cell receptor beta chains below, sequenced in a study of cytomegalovirus exposure and HLA in healthy donors. It was with 60 Vbeta and 13 Jbeta primers that the PCR ran. Clones were read by immunoSEQ multiplex PCR, and TCRdb kept only the in-frame ones, dropping some. The sample shows over 100,000 clones, 76% of them seen only once. Sequenced material: PBMCs. These receptors all stem from a woman aged 18-29 years in good health and CMV-seropositive.

The chain links TRBV27 to TRBJ1-4, with no clear D. The CDR3 totals 15 residues. V was trimmed by 5 bases and J by 8 bases, leaving 18 bases between them. Germline V gene lookup returns CDR1 MNHEY and CDR2 SMNVEV (reference sequence). CDR3 coding DNA: TGTGCCAGCAGTAGCCGAGAGGGCAGGCACGAAAAACTGTTTTTT. Amino acid sequence: CASSSREGRHEKLFF.

The J gene is TRBJ1-5, the V gene TRBV6-1; 10 bases are shared with TRBD1. The CDR3 loop spans 14 amino acids. V dropped 6 bases and J dropped 6; count of bases not matched to a gene: 5. Germline V gives CDR1 MNHNS, CDR2 SASEGT. The DNA of the CDR3 is TGTGCCAGCAGCGGGGACAGGGGAGGTCAGCCCCAGCATTTT. Protein sequence: CASSGDRGGQPQHF.

This chain uses TRBV29-1 with TRBJ2-3; 12 bases fit TRBD2. V shed 0 bases, J shed 1 base, and the junction held 14 bases outside the gene matches. This CDR3 contains 20 residues. Germline V CDR1 and CDR2: SQVTM, ANQGSEA. CDR3 residues: CSVEDFRTSGIMIGTDTQYF. DNA of the CDR3: TGCAGCGTTGAAGACTTCAGGACTAGCGGGATAATGATTGGCACAGATACGCAGTATTTT.

The rearrangement joins TRBV14 to TRBJ1-1, with D unclear. The V end was cut by 0 bases, the J end by 4 bases, with 6 bases between. CDR1 and CDR2 (germline): SGHDN, FVKESK. This CDR3 region has 13 residues. CDR3 DNA sequence: TGTGCCAGCAGCCAAGAACTTGTCACTGAAGCTTTCTTT. It is translated as CASSQELVTEAFF.

V usage is TRBV2 and J usage is TRBJ1-5; 7 bases are shared with TRBD1. Germline loops: CDR1 SNHLY, CDR2 FYNNEI. The trim removed 6 bases at V and 9 bases at J, leaving 8 bases unmatched. The CDR3 sequence is 13 residues long. The CDR3: CASSLGTARPQHF. The CDR3 nucleotides are TGTGCCAGCAGCCTGGGGACAGCCAGGCCCCAGCATTTT.

Relative to its sample, this clone is medium-sized (0.01 to 0.1%). V and J are TRBV6-1 and TRBJ2-5; no definite D call. This CDR3 has 10 amino acids. Trimming cost V 7 bases and J 4 bases, with 4 bases left between them. CDR1 is MNHNS and CDR2 is SASEGT in the germline V gene. Here the CDR3 reads CASNRETQYF. The CDR3, as DNA: TGTGCCAGCAACAGAGAGACCCAGTACTTC.

This clone was detected only once. The V gene is TRBV25-1, the J gene TRBJ2-7; possible D gene TRBD1, 6 bases. With 2 bases removed from V and 2 bases from J, the gap between germline ends came to 16 bases. This CDR3 spans 16 amino acids. Looked up from germline, CDR1 is MGHDK and CDR2 is SYGVNS. Here the CDR3 DNA reads TGTGCCAGCAGTGAAAATGCAGGGACACTTGCCTACGAGCAGTACTTC. This codes for CASSENAGTLAYEQYF.

The CDR3 reads CASTDRLDADTQYF. CDR3 coding DNA: TGCGCCAGCACCGATCGACTAGACGCAGATACGCAGTATTTT. The chain combines TRBV5-1 with TRBJ2-3; D is possibly TRBD2 (6 bases). The CDR3 spans 14 residues. The V gene's germline CDR1 is SGHRS and CDR2 YFSETQ. V was cut by 6 bases and J by 4 bases, with 15 bases left in between.

The chain is built from TRBV5-1 and TRBJ2-2, with TRBD2 as a possible D gene (5 bases). The CDR3 extends over 17 amino acids. Looked up from germline, CDR1 is SGHRS and CDR2 is YFSETQ. Trimming pared 2 bases from V and 4 bases from J, leaving 18 bases between. In DNA form, the CDR3 reads TGCGCCAGCAGCTTATCTGTTCGGGGAAGGTCCACCGGGGAGCTGTTTTTT. It codes for CASSLSVRGRSTGELFF.

V and J are TRBV28 and TRBJ2-3; D may be TRBD2 (6 bases). The V gene lost 5 bases and the J gene lost 6 bases, with 21 bases spanning the gap. CDR3 size: 16 residues. The germline V gene encodes CDR1 MDHEN and CDR2 SYDVKM. This CDR3 is CASSGASASASDTQYF. The CDR3 DNA sequence: TGTGCCAGCAGTGGGGCTAGCGCCTCGGCAAGCGATACGCAGTATTTT.

This clone came up once. This rearrangement joins TRBV7-3 to TRBJ2-1, with TRBD2 matching over 14 bases. The V gene's germline CDR1 is SGHTA and CDR2 FQGTGA. V lost 3 bases and J lost 0; bases outside the gene matches: 7. This CDR3 is 19 amino acids long. This CDR3 is CASSFLGLAGGRSYNEQFF. The CDR3 bases are TGTGCCAGCAGCTTCCTAGGACTAGCGGGAGGCCGCTCCTACAATGAGCAGTTCTTC.

This chain joins TRBV7-3 and TRBJ2-1; TRBD2 is a possible D gene (6 bases). The germline V gene encodes CDR1 SGHTA and CDR2 FQGTGA. V lost 5 bases, J lost 4 bases, and 12 bases lay in between. This CDR3 is built from 14 residues. The CDR3 DNA is TGTGCCAGCAGCAATAGCGGCCCGTACAATGAGCAGTTCTTC. Translating it yields CASSNSGPYNEQFF.

The chain links TRBV29-1 to TRBJ2-1; 12 bases line up with TRBD2. CDR3 size: 17 residues. Germline CDR1 SQVTM, CDR2 ANQGSEA. V lost 6 bases, J lost 0 bases, and 9 bases stayed unmatched. CDR3 sequence reads: CSVRTSGNPYSYNEQFF. The DNA for the CDR3 is TGCAGCGTCAGGACTAGCGGGAACCCCTACTCCTACAATGAGCAGTTCTTC.

The table lists this clone with a few counts. The rearrangement uses TRBV6-6 and TRBJ2-1; D is possibly TRBD1 (6 bases). Deletions cut 6 bases from V and 8 bases from J, with 20 bases between. Germline V gene data show CDR1 as MNHNY and CDR2 as SVGAGI (reference sequence). The CDR3 runs to 15 residues. The CDR3 DNA follows: TGTGCCAGCAGCCCACTAGGACAGAGATTGGATGAGCAGTTCTTC. It encodes CASSPLGQRLDEQFF.

This chain links TRBV18 with TRBJ2-5; maybe TRBD1 (6 bases). Germline lookup yields CDR1 KGHSH and CDR2 LQKENI. The CDR3 extends over 14 amino acids. The V end was cut by 3 bases, the J end by 5 bases, with 13 bases between. CDR3 loop: CASSPGTGSETQYF. DNA of the CDR3: TGTGCCAGCTCACCTGGAACAGGGTCGGAGACCCAGTACTTC.

The table lists this clone with a few counts. The J gene is TRBJ2-7, the V gene TRBV6-5; 9 nucleotides line up with TRBD1. The J segment lost 6 bases and the V segment lost 5 bases, leaving 8 bases of the junction unmatched. This CDR3 comprises 14 residues. The germline V gene has CDR1 MNHEY and CDR2 SVGAGI. The CDR3 coding sequence is TGTGCCAGCAGTACCCCGGGACAGGGATCCGAGCAGTACTTC. Residues: CASSTPGQGSEQYF.

V gene TRBV6-4 combines with J gene TRBJ2-1, with 8 bases aligning to TRBD2. The trim removed 10 bases at V and 6 bases at J, leaving 8 bases unmatched. CDR1 and CDR2 from the germline V gene are MRHNA and SNTAGT. This CDR3 has 13 amino acids. The CDR3 sequence is CATPAGVANEQFF. The CDR3 DNA follows: TGTGCCACCCCAGCGGGAGTGGCCAATGAGCAGTTCTTC.

The chain uses TRBV7-3 and TRBJ2-1; D perhaps matches TRBD2 (5 bases). CDR1 SGHTA and CDR2 FQGTGA come from the germline V gene. The CDR3 sequence is 13 residues long. V dropped 5 bases and J dropped 4 bases, with 9 bases sitting between them. The CDR3 sequence is CASSGDYYNEQFF. The CDR3 DNA sequence: TGTGCCAGCAGCGGCGACTATTACAATGAGCAGTTCTTC.

This clone was observed a handful of times. This chain connects TRBV6-1 to TRBJ2-2; unclear D gene. The V end lost 2 bases, the J end lost 4 bases, and 11 bases lay between the germline ends. Germline lookup yields CDR1 MNHNS and CDR2 SASEGT. The CDR3 totals 15 residues. DNA for the CDR3: TGTGCCAGCAGTGAATGGATAGAGGTCACCGGGGAGCTGTTTTTT. Translation: CASSEWIEVTGELFF.

This clone was found a few times. The chain joins TRBV25-1 to TRBJ1-1; a possible D gene is TRBD1 (5 bases). Trimming removed 4 bases from V and 4 bases from J, with 19 bases in between. CDR3 length equals 16 residues. Germline V gene sequence: CDR1 MGHDK, CDR2 SYGVNS. Written as DNA, the CDR3 is TGTGCCAGCAGTGTGGTAGGGGTCCACTCCCGCACTGAAGCTTTCTTT. It is translated as CASSVVGVHSRTEAFF.

The chain links TRBV30 to TRBJ1-4; TRBD1 matches at 9 bases. The CDR3 is 14 amino acids. The ends lost 0 bases at V and 10 bases at J; junction bases unmatched: 6. Germline CDR1 and CDR2: GTSNPN and SVGIG (reference sequence). CDR3 DNA: TGTGCCTGGAGTGTTAGCGGACAGGGGAGAAAACTGTTTTTT. This gives the protein CAWSVSGQGRKLFF.